Following are 22 T cell receptor beta chains from one sample sequenced in a study of T cell clones after liver transplantation. Clones were sequenced by immunoSEQ multiplex PCR, and TCRdb holds only the in-frame ones, with some missing. The sample has 9,500 to 10,000 clones, 55% to 85% seen once; the top ten hold 22%. Sequencing was performed on CD8+ T cells from blood, taken at the approximately 15-month timepoint. Source of these receptors: a human patient who received a liver transplant. Some of the T cells might come from the graft donor.

The V and J genes are TRBV27 and TRBJ2-5, with D unclear. V was cut by 3 bases and J by 1 base, with 9 bases left in between. CDR3 length equals 14 residues. Per germline, CDR1 MNHEY and CDR2 SMNVEV (reference sequence). This CDR3 reads CASSFLGTQETQYF. The CDR3 coding sequence is TGTGCCAGCAGTTTTTTGGGTACCCAAGAGACCCAGTACTTC.

This clone was found once. The genes are TRBV19 and TRBJ2-7, with TRBD1 matching 11 bases. Germline loops: CDR1 LNHDA, CDR2 SQIVND (reference sequence). J gave up 3 bases and V 7 bases, and 2 bases lay outside the gene matches. The CDR3 contains 13 residues. The DNA of the CDR3 is TGTGCCAGTAAAGGGACAGGGGGCTACGAGCAGTACTTC. Protein sequence: CASKGTGGYEQYF.

This rearrangement joins TRBV27 to TRBJ2-3; 10 bases align to TRBD2. The trim removed 2 bases at V and 5 bases at J, leaving 7 bases unmatched. The V gene's germline CDR1 is MNHEY and CDR2 SMNVEV (reference sequence). This CDR3 spans 16 amino acids. For the CDR3, the DNA is TGTGCCAGCAGTTTAACAGCGGGAGGGCCGGTAGATACGCAGTATTTT. It specifies CASSLTAGGPVDTQYF.

V is TRBV7-2 and J is TRBJ2-7; 14 bases line up with TRBD2. V dropped 1 base and J dropped 7; count of bases not matched to a gene: 6. CDR3 length: 16 residues. Germline CDR1 and CDR2: SGHTA and FQGNSA. As DNA, the CDR3 is TGTGCCAGCAGCTTAGAGGGACTAGCGGGGGATGAAGAGCAGTACTTC. It is translated as CASSLEGLAGDEEQYF.

The rearrangement links TRBV27 to TRBJ2-1; 11 nucleotides line up with TRBD2. The CDR3 runs 16 residues. The germline gives CDR1 MNHEY, CDR2 SMNVEV (reference sequence). The V gene end was trimmed by 0 bases and the J gene end by 4 bases; junction bases not matched to a gene: 2. CDR3 sequence reads: CASSLSTSGRYNEQFF. DNA for the CDR3: TGTGCCAGCAGTTTATCCACTAGCGGGAGATACAATGAGCAGTTCTTC.

This clone came up once. The V call is TRBV27, the J call TRBJ1-3; possible D gene TRBD1, 5 bases. CDR1 is MNHEY, CDR2 SMNVEV, per germline (reference sequence). The CDR3 is 13 amino acids. V was cut by 4 bases and J by 2 bases, with 6 bases left in between. In DNA, the CDR3 is TGTGCCAGCAGTTCAGGGACTGGAAACACCATATATTTT. It translates to CASSSGTGNTIYF.

The chain has TRBV25-1 and TRBJ2-1; D is uncertain. The germline V gene encodes CDR1 MGHDK and CDR2 SYGVNS. CDR3 length equals 14 residues. V was pared by 3 bases and J by 0 bases, with 6 bases between. This CDR3 reads CASSDAVSYNEQFF. The CDR3 DNA reads as TGTGCCAGCAGTGATGCCGTCTCCTACAATGAGCAGTTCTTC.

The chain recombines TRBV5-4 with TRBJ1-2; a possible D gene is TRBD1 (5 bases). Trimming left V 4 bases short and J 0 bases short, with 13 bases between. Looked up from germline, CDR1 is SGHNT and CDR2 is YYREEE (reference sequence). This CDR3 contains 15 residues. CDR3 sequence reads: CASSGRDDPNYGYTF. The CDR3 DNA reads as TGTGCCAGCAGCGGTCGGGACGACCCTAACTATGGCTACACCTTC.

CDR3 region: CATSRDRAGVYNEQFF. CDR3 nucleotide sequence: TGTGCCACCAGCAGAGATCGGGCGGGGGTATACAATGAGCAGTTCTTC. The genes are TRBV15 and TRBJ2-1; 7 bases agree with TRBD2. V dropped 0 bases and J dropped 4; count of bases not matched to a gene: 6. The CDR3 consists of 16 residues. Germline V gene data show CDR1 as LNHNV and CDR2 as YYDKDF (reference sequence).

This sequence joins TRBV7-6 and TRBJ2-1; 7 positions agree with TRBD2. J gave up 7 bases and V 5 bases, and 2 bases lay outside the gene matches. The CDR3 has 12 amino acids. Germline CDR1 is SGHVS and CDR2 is FNYEAQ. CDR3 residues: CASSLSGNEQFF. The CDR3 DNA reads TGTGCCAGCAGCCTTAGCGGGAATGAGCAGTTCTTC.

The chain employs TRBV28 and TRBJ2-7, with D unclear. The germline gives CDR1 MDHEN, CDR2 SYDVKM. The CDR3 length is 12 residues. V was clipped by 3 bases and J by 4 bases, with 7 bases between them. The CDR3 bases are TGTGCCAGCAGTTTTGATAGGTACGAGCAGTACTTC. It translates to CASSFDRYEQYF.

This clone has just a few counts. The rearrangement uses TRBV9 and TRBJ1-1, with 8 bases identical to TRBD1. Germline V CDR1 and CDR2: SGDLS, YYNGEE. The CDR3 has 13 amino acids. The trim removed 4 bases at V and 3 bases at J, leaving 2 bases unmatched. This chain's CDR3 is CASSPDRDTEAFF. The CDR3 DNA reads TGTGCCAGCAGCCCGGACAGGGACACTGAAGCTTTCTTT.

V and J are TRBV19 and TRBJ1-1, with a possible D match to TRBD1 (5 bases). The CDR3 consists of 17 residues. Per germline, CDR1 LNHDA and CDR2 SQIVND (reference sequence). V lost 0 bases to trimming and J lost 1 base, with 15 bases between them. CDR3 DNA: TGTGCCAGTAGTATAGATCTATGGCAGGGTCCGAACACTGAAGCTTTCTTT. Amino acids: CASSIDLWQGPNTEAFF.

CDR3 loop: CAGVGERLAGVNPNEQFF. Written as DNA, the CDR3 is TGTGCCGGGGTTGGAGAACGACTAGCGGGCGTGAATCCCAATGAGCAGTTCTTC. The chain uses TRBV7-2 and TRBJ2-1; 10 bases line up with TRBD2. Unmatched junction bases numbered 22, after V lost 11 bases and J lost 6 bases. The CDR3 has 18 amino acids. CDR1 and CDR2 (germline): SGHTA, FQGNSA. The whole variable domain, remainder taken from reference TRBV7-2 and TRBJ2-1, is GAGVSQSPSNKVTEKGKDVELRCDPISGHTALYWYRQSLGQGLEFLIYFQGNSAPDKSGLPSDRFSAERTGGSVSTLTIQRTQQEDSAVYLCAGVGERLAGVNPNEQFFGPGTRLTVL.

This chain joins TRBV4-3 and TRBJ2-7; D is uncertain. The germline CDR1 and CDR2 sequences are LGHNA and YSLEER. The CDR3 extends over 14 amino acids. Trimming removed 4 bases from V and 3 bases from J, with 13 bases in between. In DNA form, the CDR3 reads TGCGCCAGCAGCCCCAGAGGCGTTTTCTACGAGCAGTACGTC. It is translated as CASSPRGVFYEQYV.

Sample share makes this clone medium-sized. The gene calls are TRBV11-2 and TRBJ2-4; D remains unclear. Per germline, CDR1 SGHAT and CDR2 FQNNGV. The CDR3 spans 17 residues. Trimming removed 1 base at V and 0 bases at J, with 13 bases between. CDR3 DNA: TGTGCCAGCAGCTTAGTTGGCGGAAGCCTAGCCAAAAACATTCAGTACTTC. Protein sequence: CASSLVGGSLAKNIQYF.

This clone is judged medium-sized (0.01 to 0.1%). DNA for the CDR3: TGTGCCAGCAGTTTCGGGACAGGATCTTACAATGAGCAGTTCTTC. It translates to CASSFGTGSYNEQFF. This sequence joins TRBV28 and TRBJ2-1; 8 nucleotides match TRBD1. The ends lost 3 bases at V and 4 bases at J; junction bases unmatched: 5. This CDR3 region has 15 residues. Germline lookup yields CDR1 MDHEN and CDR2 SYDVKM. Using reference TRBV28 and TRBJ2-1 for the parts outside the CDR3, the full variable domain is DVKVTQSSRYLVKRTGEKVFLECVQDMDHENMFWYRQDPGLGLRLIYFSYDVKMKEKGDIPEGYSVSREKKERFSLILESASTNQTSMYLCASSFGTGSYNEQFFGPGTRLTVL.

The J gene is TRBJ2-2, the V gene TRBV25-1; 12 positions agree with TRBD1. V lost 10 bases and J lost 6; bases outside the gene matches: 6. CDR1 MGHDK and CDR2 SYGVNS come from the germline V gene. The CDR3 extends over 14 amino acids. The CDR3 sequence: CATEGTGGSGELFF. The CDR3 DNA follows: TGTGCCACCGAGGGGACAGGGGGCTCCGGGGAGCTGTTTTTT.

The CDR3 DNA sequence: TGTGCCAGCAGCCCTGCATCCGAATACGAGCAGTACGTC. Protein product: CASSPASEYEQYV. The chain recombines TRBV11-2 with TRBJ2-7; no reliable D call. Germline V gene lookup returns CDR1 SGHAT and CDR2 FQNNGV. The CDR3 is 13 amino acids. Between the trimmed V and J ends, which lost 5 bases and 4 bases, there was a span of 12 bases.

V and J are TRBV27 and TRBJ1-4; 7 bases line up with TRBD1. The CDR3 length is 15 residues. Germline-derived CDR1 and CDR2 are MNHEY and SMNVEV (reference sequence). V lost 5 bases, J lost 8 bases, and 11 bases stayed unmatched. As DNA, the CDR3 is TGTGCCAGCAGTACCCAGACAGGGTGGGGCGAAAAACTGTTTTTT. It is translated as CASSTQTGWGEKLFF.

The chain uses TRBV13 and TRBJ2-2; D uncertain. V was pared by 2 bases and J by 6 bases, with 7 bases between. This CDR3 is 13 amino acids long. Germline CDR1 reads PRHDT; CDR2 reads FYEKMQ (reference sequence). The CDR3 sequence: CASSLRLAGELFF. CDR3 nucleotides: TGTGCCAGCAGCTTACGGCTGGCCGGGGAGCTGTTTTTT.

The chain links TRBV6-6 to TRBJ1-5, with D possibly TRBD1 on 6 matching bases. This CDR3 is 15 amino acids long. With 6 bases removed from V and 4 bases from J, the gap between germline ends came to 16 bases. The germline gives CDR1 MNHNY, CDR2 SVGAGI (reference sequence). The CDR3 DNA sequence: TGTGCCAGCAGCCCGATGGGGGGGGCGAATCAGCCCCAGCATTTT. This translates into CASSPMGGANQPQHF.